These 13 T cell receptor beta chains came from one sample sequenced in a study of graft-versus-host responses after intestinal transplantation. Their antigens are not known. This table comes from immunoSEQ multiplex PCR, and its TCRdb copy is limited to in-frame clones, with some not included. Among over 85,000 clones listed, roughly 95% were seen once. The material was unstimulated CD8+ T cells sorted from spleen or lymph node cells, obtained before intestinal transplant. The receptors here all came from a human donor who received an intestinal transplant.

This chain connects TRBV19 to TRBJ1-5, with 11 bases fitting TRBD1. Germline CDR1 reads LNHDA; CDR2 reads SQIVND (reference sequence). V lost 7 bases, J lost 7 bases, and 3 bases stayed unmatched. This CDR3 contains 13 residues. CDR3 residues: CASKGQGVQPQHF. The CDR3 DNA reads as TGTGCCAGTAAGGGACAGGGGGTCCAGCCCCAGCATTTT.

The V and J genes are TRBV13 and TRBJ1-2; 9 bases agree with TRBD1. V lost 5 bases and J lost 4; bases outside the gene matches: 8. In germline, CDR1 is PRHDT, CDR2 FYEKMQ (reference sequence). The CDR3 spans 15 residues. The CDR3 region has the DNA TGTGCCAGCAGCCCCAGGACAGGGGAAGGCTATGGCTACACCTTC. It specifies CASSPRTGEGYGYTF.

The chain combines TRBV11-1 with TRBJ2-1, with D maybe TRBD2 (5 bases). Trimming pared 2 bases from V and 3 bases from J, leaving 14 bases between. In germline, CDR1 is SGHAT, CDR2 FQDESV (reference sequence). The CDR3 totals 16 residues. CDR3: CASSLQRSGYYNEQFF. The DNA for the CDR3 is TGTGCCAGCAGCTTACAGCGAAGCGGTTACTACAATGAGCAGTTCTTC. Using reference TRBV11-1 and TRBJ2-1 for the parts outside the CDR3, the full variable domain is EAEVAQSPRYKITEKSQAVAFWCDPISGHATLYWYRQILGQGPELLVQFQDESVVDDSQLPKDRFSAERLKGVDSTLKIQPAELGDSAMYLCASSLQRSGYYNEQFFGPGTRLTVL.

The chain is built from TRBV7-9 and TRBJ1-1; possibly TRBD1 for D (6 bases). The CDR3 has 13 residues. Deletions cut 3 bases from V and 3 bases from J, with 8 bases between. Per the germline V gene, CDR1 is SEHNR and CDR2 is FQNEAQ (reference sequence). The CDR3 DNA is TGTGCCAGCAGCTTCCACAGGGACACTGAAGCTTTCTTT. Translating gives CASSFHRDTEAFF.

V is TRBV27 and J is TRBJ2-5; 9 nucleotides align to TRBD1. The V segment lost 6 bases and the J segment 5 bases; nucleotides outside the gene matches: 13. This CDR3 is built from 16 residues. CDR1 and CDR2 (germline): MNHEY, SMNVEV (reference sequence). CDR3 sequence (DNA): TGTGCCAGCAGCCCAAAGGGTGACAGGGGGGACGAGACCCAGTACTTC. This sequence encodes CASSPKGDRGDETQYF.

The gene calls are TRBV5-1 and TRBJ2-2, with D perhaps being TRBD1 or TRBD2 (6 bases each). CDR1 and CDR2 from the germline V gene are SGHRS and YFSETQ. This CDR3 is 17 amino acids long. Trimming cost V 4 bases and J 6 bases, with 22 bases left between them. The CDR3: CASSQWGDTNRAGELFF. In DNA form, the CDR3 reads TGCGCCAGCAGCCAGTGGGGGGACACCAATAGGGCCGGGGAGCTGTTTTTT.

This chain connects TRBV21-1 to TRBJ1-1; the listed D gene, TRBD1, was not tested against the DNA. TRBV21-1 is a documented pseudogene. The CDR3 contains 15 residues. CDR3 coding DNA: TGTGCCAGCAGCAAACGAAAGACAATGAACACTGAAGCTTTCTTT. Translated, it gives CASSKRKTMNTEAFF.

The chain combines TRBV7-6 with TRBJ2-3, with TRBD1 matching over 7 bases. The CDR3 is 15 residues long. Per germline, CDR1 SGHVS and CDR2 FNYEAQ. V dropped 5 bases and J dropped 3; count of bases not matched to a gene: 8. In DNA, the CDR3 is TGTGCCAGCAGCCTATATAGGGGGCATACAGATACGCAGTATTTT. Protein product: CASSLYRGHTDTQYF.

The table lists this clone with a count of one. The chain is built from TRBV27 and TRBJ2-3, with D perhaps TRBD1 (6 bases). V lost 4 bases and J 0 bases, leaving 23 bases between the germline ends. The V gene's germline CDR1 is MNHEY and CDR2 SMNVEV (reference sequence). This CDR3 contains 19 residues. This CDR3 reads CASSSPTADRLLSTDTQYF. In DNA, the CDR3 is TGTGCCAGCAGTTCACCCACAGCGGACAGATTACTTAGCACAGATACGCAGTATTTT.

V usage is TRBV29-1 and J usage is TRBJ2-2; 8 nucleotides align to TRBD2. Germline V gene lookup returns CDR1 SQVTM and CDR2 ANQGSEA. The CDR3 is made up of 15 amino acids. The V segment lost 4 bases and the J segment 4 bases; nucleotides outside the gene matches: 8. The CDR3 reads CSVGGLAGSTGELFF. DNA for the CDR3: TGCAGCGTTGGAGGGTTAGCGGGGAGCACCGGGGAGCTGTTTTTT.

The chain combines TRBV6-6 with TRBJ1-3, with a possible D match to TRBD1 (5 bases). This CDR3 has 13 residues. Germline CDR1 reads MNHNY; CDR2 reads SVGAGI (reference sequence). Trimming pared 5 bases from V and 10 bases from J, leaving 15 bases between. The CDR3 spells CASSPMPGDTIYF. As DNA, the CDR3 is TGTGCCAGCAGTCCTATGCCGGGGGATACCATATATTTT.

CDR3 residues: CASSDRRAGPGEQYF. DNA for the CDR3: TGCGCCAGCAGTGATAGAAGGGCAGGGCCTGGGGAGCAGTACTTC. The chain has TRBV10-1 and TRBJ2-7; TRBD1 might be the D (5 bases). The ends were cut back, 3 bases at V and 7 bases at J, with 19 bases in the middle. The CDR3 sequence is 15 residues long. In germline, CDR1 is WNHNN, CDR2 SYGVQD (reference sequence).

This clone showed up just once. This rearrangement joins TRBV7-8 to TRBJ2-4; D is perhaps TRBD2 (5 bases). This CDR3 comprises 13 residues. The V gene lost 2 bases and the J gene lost 7 bases, with 9 bases spanning the gap. Germline CDR1 is SGHVS and CDR2 is FQNEAQ. CDR3 DNA: TGTGCCAGCAGCTTATCGAGGGTTAACATTCAGTACTTC. Encoded protein: CASSLSRVNIQYF.